These 22 T cell receptor beta chains were all obtained from the same sample, sequenced in a study of T cells in Graves' hyperthyroidism and ophthalmopathy. RNA transcripts yielded amplified TCR beta CDR3 regions. Using the HTBI primer set, a first-round RT-PCR was run on the TCR CDR3. TCRdb re-called the multiplex PCR reads with MiXCR, one entry per CDR3 protein. The sample yields approximately 720,000 distinct CDR3 sequences, about 17% seen once. Sequencing input: blood. The origin of the receptors is a woman in her forties or fifties with Graves' hyperthyroidism that later progressed to Graves' ophthalmopathy.

The rearrangement links TRBV19 to TRBJ2-4; 7 bases line up with TRBD1. Germline V gene data show CDR1 as LNHDA and CDR2 as SQIVND (reference sequence). This CDR3 has 15 residues. V dropped 3 bases and J dropped 8; count of bases not matched to a gene: 10. The CDR3 spells CASSIRDRQWDIQYF. The CDR3 region has the DNA TGTGCCAGTAGTATCCGGGACAGACAGTGGGACATTCAGTACTTC.

V gene TRBV6-5 combines with J gene TRBJ1-5; D not certain. V was trimmed by 2 bases and J by 11 bases, leaving 16 bases between them. The CDR3 totals 14 residues. Germline V gene lookup returns CDR1 MNHEY and CDR2 SVGAGI. CDR3 nucleotide sequence: TGTGCCAGCAGTTACCCTAACCGGGGAAGGGCCCAGCATTTT. Translating it yields CASSYPNRGRAQHF.

The genes are TRBV20-1 and TRBJ1-6, with D maybe TRBD1 (5 bases). The V gene's germline CDR1 is DFQATT and CDR2 SNEGSKA (reference sequence). The CDR3 totals 19 residues. V lost 3 bases and J lost 0, with 21 bases in between. CDR3 sequence reads: CSARAGREGTSSYNSPLHF. The CDR3 DNA follows: TGCAGTGCTAGGGCCGGGCGTGAGGGGACCAGCTCCTATAATTCACCCCTCCACTTT.

This clonotype was recorded a few times. The rearrangement joins TRBV19 to TRBJ1-2, with TRBD1 as a possible D gene (6 bases). Germline-derived CDR1 and CDR2 are LNHDA and SQIVND (reference sequence). V lost 3 bases to trimming and J lost 6 bases, with 17 bases between them. CDR3 size: 15 residues. The DNA for the CDR3 is TGTGCCAGTAGTATCAACGGGGGGCAGTCCGATGGCTACACCTTC. Residues: CASSINGGQSDGYTF.

The chain uses TRBV29-1 and TRBJ2-3; D possibly matches TRBD1 or TRBD2 (5 bases each). The CDR3 is made up of 15 amino acids. Trimming cost V 0 bases and J 3 bases, with 13 bases left between them. Germline V CDR1 and CDR2: SQVTM, ANQGSEA. CDR3: CSVEDSGWGTDTQYF. The CDR3 coding sequence is TGCAGCGTTGAAGATTCAGGGTGGGGGACAGATACGCAGTATTTT.

The chain combines TRBV19 with TRBJ1-1; D is uncertain. The CDR3 has 15 amino acids. Trimming shortened V by 4 bases and J by 1 base, and 13 bases separated the two germline ends. Per the germline V gene, CDR1 is LNHDA and CDR2 is SQIVND (reference sequence). In DNA form, the CDR3 reads TGTGCCAGTAGTACAGCGGAACGCCGGAACACTGAAGCTTTCTTT. Protein: CASSTAERRNTEAFF.

This clonotype appeared many times. This chain connects TRBV12-3 or TRBV12-4 to TRBJ1-1; D is undetermined. Trimming removed 7 bases from V and 1 base from J, with 7 bases in between. CDR3 size: 12 residues. In DNA form, the CDR3 reads TGTGCCAGCACTCCGGGGAACACTGAAGCTTTCTTT. Translating gives CASTPGNTEAFF.

This clonotype was found many times. The chain joins TRBV20-1 to TRBJ2-1; 9 bases agree with TRBD2. Looked up from germline, CDR1 is DFQATT and CDR2 is SNEGSKA (reference sequence). The CDR3 spans 17 residues. V trimming: 2 bases; J trimming: 0 bases; junction bases outside the gene matches: 8. CDR3 region: CSARQRGALSSYNEQFF. Written as DNA, the CDR3 is TGCAGTGCTAGACAGCGGGGGGCCCTGAGCTCCTACAATGAGCAGTTCTTC.

The CDR3 sequence is CASSRPSRGPPGELFF. CDR3 sequence (DNA): TGTGCCAGCAGTAGACCGTCCAGGGGTCCCCCCGGGGAGCTGTTTTTT. This sequence joins TRBV6-1 and TRBJ2-2; TRBD1 might be the D (6 bases). This CDR3 spans 16 amino acids. Germline V CDR1 and CDR2: MNHNS, SASEGT. Trimming pared 5 bases from V and 6 bases from J, leaving 19 bases between.

V usage is TRBV4-1 and J usage is TRBJ1-5, with D perhaps TRBD1 (5 bases). Germline CDR1 MGHRA, CDR2 YSYEKL. The CDR3 has 14 amino acids. V lost 1 base, J lost 4 bases, and 8 bases lay in between. CDR3 nucleotides: TGCGCCAGCAGCCAAGTGGACACGAATCAGCCCCAGCATTTT. Translation gives CASSQVDTNQPQHF.

The J gene is TRBJ2-5, the V gene TRBV27; D possibly matches TRBD1 or TRBD2 (6 bases each). Germline lookup yields CDR1 MNHEY and CDR2 SMNVEV (reference sequence). The germline V and J ends were trimmed by 5 bases and 2 bases, with 18 bases remaining between them. The CDR3 is 16 amino acids. CDR3 loop: CASSPFVGGLQETQYF. Here the CDR3 DNA reads TGTGCCAGCAGTCCCTTCGTCGGGGGCCTACAAGAGACCCAGTACTTC.

The CDR3 DNA follows: TGTGCCAGCAGTTACTTCGGGGGGGGTTACAATGAGCAGTTCTTC. Protein product: CASSYFGGGYNEQFF. This rearrangement joins TRBV6-6 to TRBJ2-1; TRBD2 matches 8 bases. V lost 1 base and J lost 4; bases outside the gene matches: 3. Germline-derived CDR1 and CDR2 are MNHNY and SVGAGI (reference sequence). The CDR3 consists of 15 residues.

The rearrangement links TRBV12-3 or TRBV12-4 to TRBJ2-7, with 7 positions matching TRBD1. V lost 0 bases to trimming and J lost 4 bases; unmatched junction nucleotides: 12. The CDR3 length is 17 residues. CDR3 coding DNA: TGTGCCAGCAGTTTAGCGAGCCTCGGGACAGCCCAATACGAGCAGTACTTC. As protein: CASSLASLGTAQYEQYF.

As regards this clonotype: Here the CDR3 omits its conserved ending phenylalanine or tryptophan, so a read error is the likely source. The V and J genes are TRBV19 and TRBJ2-2; 7 bases agree with TRBD1. Germline loops: CDR1 LNHDA, CDR2 SQIVND (reference sequence). Trimming cost V 10 bases and J 1 base; bases outside gene matches: 3. The length of the CDR3 is 13 residues. The CDR3 sequence is CATRTGNTGELFS. CDR3 coding DNA: TGTGCCACCAGGACAGGGAACACCGGGGAGCTGTTTTCT.

V and J are TRBV20-1 and TRBJ1-4; D is uncertain. CDR1 and CDR2 (germline): DFQATT, SNEGSKA (reference sequence). Trimming took 3 bases from V and 6 from J, leaving 11 bases between them. CDR3 length: 13 residues. CDR3 DNA sequence: TGCAGTGCTAGGAGGAGTGGCGATGAAAAACTGTTTTTT. It encodes CSARRSGDEKLFF.

V usage is TRBV6-1 and J usage is TRBJ2-2; 8 bases are shared with TRBD1. Germline V gene data show CDR1 as MNHNS and CDR2 as SASEGT. The CDR3 runs 15 residues. The J segment lost 5 bases and the V segment lost 6 bases, leaving 8 bases of the junction unmatched. The CDR3 DNA sequence: TGTGCCAGCAGCAATGAGAGGACAGGGACCGGGGAGCTGTTTTTT. It codes for CASSNERTGTGELFF.

This clonotype was seen only once. This chain links TRBV6-1 with TRBJ1-2; 9 bases map to TRBD1. The CDR3 loop spans 17 amino acids. The germline CDR1 and CDR2 sequences are MNHNS and SASEGT. J was trimmed by 6 bases and V by 0 bases; bases with no gene match: 11. This CDR3 reads CASSEAGQGIVVNGYTF. CDR3 nucleotides: TGTGCCAGCAGTGAAGCGGGACAGGGAATTGTGGTAAATGGCTACACCTTC.

This clonotype occurred many times. The gene calls are TRBV6-1 and TRBJ1-2, with D tentatively TRBD1 (5 bases). The CDR3 loop spans 14 amino acids. The germline gives CDR1 MNHNS, CDR2 SASEGT. The V end lost 5 bases, the J end lost 5 bases, and 15 bases lay between the germline ends. CDR3 protein: CASSQLGGGYGYTF. DNA of the CDR3: TGTGCCAGCAGTCAGCTGGGGGGTGGGTATGGCTACACCTTC.

The CDR3 DNA reads TGTGCCAGCAGTCTCCGCCGGGACAGGGCTTACGAGCAGTACTTC. Protein: CASSLRRDRAYEQYF. This chain uses TRBV27 with TRBJ2-7, with TRBD1 matching 9 bases. Germline CDR1 is MNHEY and CDR2 is SMNVEV (reference sequence). The CDR3 covers 15 residues. The V gene end was trimmed by 5 bases and the J gene end by 4 bases; junction bases not matched to a gene: 9.

The rearrangement uses TRBV6-1 and TRBJ1-4; possible D gene TRBD1, 5 bases. The V and J ends lost 7 bases and 4 bases respectively, with 16 bases between them. The germline V gene has CDR1 MNHNS and CDR2 SASEGT. CDR3 size: 15 residues. The DNA of the CDR3 is TGTGCCAGCACTCGCTCGGACATCCATAATGAAAAACTGTTTTTT. Encoded protein: CASTRSDIHNEKLFF.

This sequence joins TRBV6-1 and TRBJ2-2; D remains ambiguous. Trimming took off 1 base at V and 1 base at J, with 10 bases between the two ends. Germline CDR1 reads MNHNS; CDR2 reads SASEGT. This CDR3 has 16 residues. CDR3 DNA sequence: TGTGCCAGCAGTGAAGTATGGCTTCTGAACACCGGGGAGCTGTTTTTT. Translated: CASSEVWLLNTGELFF.

This clonotype came up many times. The chain is built from TRBV7-3 and TRBJ1-1; unclear D gene. Trimming cost V 5 bases and J 11 bases, with 18 bases left between them. Germline lookup yields CDR1 SGHTA and CDR2 FQGTGA. This CDR3 is 13 amino acids long. CDR3 DNA sequence: TGTGCCAGCAGCCCGACGCCAGCTAAGTTGGCTTTCTTT. This translates into CASSPTPAKLAFF. Using reference TRBV7-3 and TRBJ1-1 for the parts outside the CDR3, the full variable domain is GAGVSQTPSNKVTEKGKYVELRCDPISGHTALYWYRQSLGQGPEFLIYFQGTGAADDSGLPNDRFFAVRPEGSVSTLKIQRTERGDSAVYLCASSPTPAKLAFFGQGTRLTVV.